This T cell receptor (beta chain) was identified in a study of T cell repertoires in cytomegalovirus infection. Study-wide findings and caveats: Identification of carriers of CMV plus the relevant HLA was achieved through cumulative public TCR beta family frequency.

TCRdb passed the reads through MiXCR, listing each CDR3 protein once. The profile shows approximately 500,000 distinct CDR3 sequences, about 15% of them singletons. This clonotype appeared many times. Its specificity is unknown. This CDR3 contains 18 residues. After removal of 3 bases from V and 1 base from J, the junction contained 6 bases not matched to a gene. Germline loops: CDR1 MDHEN, CDR2 SYDVKM. The chain joins TRBV28 to TRBJ2-1, with 13 bases fitting TRBD2. Input material: CD8+ T cells from PBMCs. The TCR was taken from a human donor in good health (CMV status not recorded). Some clones in this sample may be carry-over from other donors' samples. The CDR3 reads CASSFAGLAGTSYNEQFF. The CDR3 DNA reads as TGTGCCAGCAGTTTTGCGGGACTAGCGGGAACTTCCTACAATGAGCAGTTCTTC.